Presented here are 9 T cell receptor beta chains from one specimen sequenced in a study of naive and memory T cell subsets. An equimolar mix of two oligonucleotides served as the beta constant-region primer for TRBC1 and TRBC2. MiXCR was run by TCRdb on the UMI-ligation and nested PCR reads, yielding one entry per CDR3 protein. Seen here are 140,000 to 150,000 distinct CDR3 sequences, approximately 15% observed once, and the top ten hold around 0.14%. Sequenced input: naive CD4+ T cells from blood. These receptors were taken from a human donor in good health.

This sequence joins TRBV19 and TRBJ1-5; D is undetermined. Deletions cut 3 bases from V and 1 base from J, with 7 bases between. The CDR3 has 14 amino acids. CDR1 LNHDA and CDR2 SQIVND come from the germline V gene (reference sequence). CDR3 nucleotides: TGTGCCAGTAGTATTTTAACCAGCAATCAGCCCCAGCATTTT. It encodes CASSILTSNQPQHF.

CDR3 DNA sequence: TGTGCCATCGGAGAGAACACGAATGAGCAGTTCTTC. This codes for CAIGENTNEQFF. J is TRBJ2-1 and V is TRBV10-3; D not resolved. The CDR3 is 12 residues long. V dropped 8 bases and J dropped 7 bases, with 12 bases sitting between them. Germline assignment: CDR1 ENHRY and CDR2 SYGVKD.

The table lists this clonotype with a few counts. The V and J genes are TRBV5-1 and TRBJ1-1; no clear D. CDR1 is SGHRS, CDR2 YFSETQ, per germline. Trimming removed 0 bases at V and 3 bases at J, with 9 bases between. The length of the CDR3 is 14 residues. The CDR3 sequence is CASSLAVGYTEAFF. CDR3 coding DNA: TGCGCCAGCAGCTTGGCCGTCGGCTACACTGAAGCTTTCTTT.

This rearrangement joins TRBV28 to TRBJ2-2; no firm D call. The CDR3 loop spans 13 amino acids. V lost 3 bases to trimming and J lost 6 bases, with 8 bases between them. Per germline, CDR1 MDHEN and CDR2 SYDVKM. The CDR3 is CASSFQWAGELFF. The CDR3 DNA follows: TGTGCCAGCAGTTTTCAGTGGGCCGGGGAGCTGTTTTTT.

This clonotype was found a few times. The chain couples TRBV6-5 to TRBJ2-5; 10 nucleotides align to TRBD1. This CDR3 has 14 residues. The germline gives CDR1 MNHEY, CDR2 SVGAGI. J was trimmed by 5 bases and V by 7 bases; bases with no gene match: 7. CDR3 protein: CASTGQGLGETQYF. Here the CDR3 DNA reads TGTGCCAGCACGGGACAGGGGCTCGGGGAGACCCAGTACTTC.

With respect to this clonotype: The conserved phenylalanine or tryptophan is not found at the CDR3 terminus, so this likely reflects a read error. The CDR3 bases are TGCGCCAGCAGCTTGGCGGGACAGGGGACCGGTACGCAGTATCTT. Amino acid sequence: CASSLAGQGTGTQYL. The J gene is TRBJ2-3, the V gene TRBV5-1, with 10 bases aligning to TRBD1. The CDR3 runs to 15 residues. The J segment lost 8 bases and the V segment lost 0 bases, leaving 6 bases of the junction unmatched. Germline loops: CDR1 SGHRS, CDR2 YFSETQ.

Only a few counts were recorded for this clonotype. The CDR3 coding sequence is TGTGCCAGCTCACCGAGGCTAGCGAGGGACACAGATACGCAGTATTTT. Residues: CASSPRLARDTDTQYF. This chain links TRBV18 with TRBJ2-3; TRBD2 is a possible D gene (6 bases). Trimming removed 3 bases at V and 2 bases at J, with 15 bases between. This CDR3 region has 16 residues. Per the germline V gene, CDR1 is KGHSH and CDR2 is LQKENI.

The chain combines TRBV29-1 with TRBJ1-4; 12 bases agree with TRBD1. In germline, CDR1 is SQVTM, CDR2 ANQGSEA. V lost 4 bases to trimming and J lost 0 bases; unmatched junction nucleotides: 6. The CDR3 consists of 17 residues. The CDR3 bases are TGCAGCGTTGTTGGGACAGGGGGCTTTGCAACTAATGAAAAACTGTTTTTT. Protein sequence: CSVVGTGGFATNEKLFF.

This clonotype was detected only a few times. The chain recombines TRBV28 with TRBJ2-5; no clear D gene. The germline V and J ends were trimmed by 3 bases and 2 bases, with 7 bases remaining between them. The CDR3 sequence is 13 residues long. Per the germline V gene, CDR1 is MDHEN and CDR2 is SYDVKM. CDR3 in amino acids: CASSFAKQETQYF. CDR3 coding DNA: TGTGCCAGCAGTTTTGCTAAACAAGAGACCCAGTACTTC.